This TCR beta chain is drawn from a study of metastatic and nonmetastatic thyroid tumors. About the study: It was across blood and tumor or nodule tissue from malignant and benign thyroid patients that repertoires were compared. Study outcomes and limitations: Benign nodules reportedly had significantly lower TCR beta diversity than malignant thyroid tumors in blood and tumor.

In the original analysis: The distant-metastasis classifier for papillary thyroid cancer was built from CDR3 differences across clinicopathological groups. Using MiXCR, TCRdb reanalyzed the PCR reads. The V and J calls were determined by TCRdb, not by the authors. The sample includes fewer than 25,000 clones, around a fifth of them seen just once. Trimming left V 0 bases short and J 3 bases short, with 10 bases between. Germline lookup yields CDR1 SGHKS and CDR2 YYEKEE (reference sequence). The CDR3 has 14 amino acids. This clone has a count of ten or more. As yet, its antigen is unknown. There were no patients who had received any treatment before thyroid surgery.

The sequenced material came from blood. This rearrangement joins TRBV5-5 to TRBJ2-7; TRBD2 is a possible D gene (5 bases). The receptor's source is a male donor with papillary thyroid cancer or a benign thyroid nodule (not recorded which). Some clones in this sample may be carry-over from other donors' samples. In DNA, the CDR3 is TGTGCCAGCAGCTTGGGGATAGCGCTCTACGAGCAGTACTTC. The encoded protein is CASSLGIALYEQYF.